The 16 T cell receptor beta chains given below trace back to one sample, sequenced in a study of regulatory T cells in long-lasting Graves disease. Time point of the sample: newly diagnosed GD, antithyroid drugs for less than 3 months. RNA extracted from PBMCs served as the sequencing template. Assembly of TCR beta libraries relied on iRepertoire HTBI primers together with Arm-PCR of CDR3 regions. One entry per CDR3 protein, called by TCRdb with MiXCR from the multiplex PCR reads. The sample lists 350,000 to 500,000 distinct CDR3 sequences, around 17% occurring once. This sample also belongs to another study, concerning T cells in Graves' hyperthyroidism and ophthalmopathy.

This specimen was peripheral blood mononuclear cells (PBMCs), taken at new diagnosis, from a patient treated with antithyroid drugs. The receptors were sampled from a woman in her late teens or twenties with Graves disease.

This clonotype was seen repeatedly, ten times or more. The chain carries TRBV11-2 and TRBJ2-5, with D unclear. Germline values: CDR1 SGHAT, CDR2 FQNNGV. This CDR3 has 14 residues. V shed 5 bases and J shed 3 bases, with 13 bases lying between them. This chain's CDR3 is CASSPLYGKETQYF. In nucleotides, the CDR3 is TGTGCCAGCAGCCCACTGTACGGAAAAGAGACCCAGTACTTC.

This clonotype was found many times. The chain combines TRBV6-2 or TRBV6-3 with TRBJ2-5, with D tentatively TRBD2 (5 bases). The CDR3 spans 14 residues. Germline V gene lookup returns CDR1 MNHEY and CDR2 SVGEGT. The V end lost 4 bases, the J end lost 4 bases, and 13 bases lay between the germline ends. Here the CDR3 DNA reads TGTGCCAGCAGTTTATTTCGAGCGGCAGAGACCCAGTACTTC. Encoded protein: CASSLFRAAETQYF.

This clonotype was detected a few times. The chain couples TRBV29-1 to TRBJ2-1, with TRBD2 matching over 7 bases. Germline V CDR1 and CDR2: SQVTM, ANQGSEA. The CDR3 is made up of 13 amino acids. The J segment lost 8 bases and the V segment lost 2 bases, leaving 6 bases of the junction unmatched. CDR3 sequence: CSVEFKREYEQFF. The CDR3 region has the DNA TGCAGCGTTGAATTCAAGCGGGAATATGAGCAGTTCTTC.

The CDR3 region is CASSLGNHLGTDTQYF. In DNA, the CDR3 is TGTGCCAGCAGCTTAGGTAATCACCTGGGCACAGATACGCAGTATTTT. This chain uses TRBV7-3 with TRBJ2-3; D remains ambiguous. Looked up from germline, CDR1 is SGHTA and CDR2 is FQGTGA. The V and J ends lost 2 bases and 1 base respectively, with 13 bases between them. The CDR3 covers 16 residues.

Remarks on this clonotype: This may come from a read error, since a much larger clone is one base off. This chain links TRBV11-2 with TRBJ2-7; 10 bases are a match to TRBD2. The CDR3 is 17 residues long. V lost 5 bases to trimming and J lost 7 bases; unmatched junction nucleotides: 17. The germline gives CDR1 SGHAT, CDR2 FQNNGV. The CDR3 spells CASSIIHSGRMLNEQYF. CDR3 DNA: TGTGCCAGCAGCATAATACATAGCGGGAGGATGCTCAATGAGCAGTACTTC.

This clonotype was picked up many times. The chain recombines TRBV6-1 with TRBJ1-5, with D possibly being TRBD1 (6 bases). The CDR3 is 13 residues long. CDR1 and CDR2 (germline): MNHNS, SASEGT. V lost 2 bases and J 16 bases, leaving 18 bases between the germline ends. CDR3 sequence (DNA): TGTGCCAGCAGTGAACAGGCGGCAGGGGCGCAACATTTT. Its protein product is CASSEQAAGAQHF.

This clonotype was found a few times. The chain joins TRBV6-1 to TRBJ1-2; TRBD1 agrees at 10 bases. The V and J ends lost 6 bases and 1 base, in that order; junction bases with no gene match: 2. This CDR3 comprises 14 residues. CDR1 and CDR2 from the germline V gene are MNHNS and SASEGT. In DNA form, the CDR3 reads TGTGCCAGCAGGGACAGGGGGAGTAACTATGGCTACACCTTC. It yields the protein CASRDRGSNYGYTF.

This clonotype was detected many times. The chain uses TRBV29-1 and TRBJ2-4, with D tentatively TRBD1 or TRBD2 (5 bases each). Germline V gene lookup returns CDR1 SQVTM and CDR2 ANQGSEA. CDR3 length: 12 residues. With 3 bases removed from V and 4 bases from J, the gap between germline ends came to 7 bases. The CDR3 DNA reads TGCAGCGTTGATGAGGGGAAAAACATTCAGTACTTC. Protein sequence: CSVDEGKNIQYF.

This clonotype has a single count. This rearrangement joins TRBV12-3 or TRBV12-4 to TRBJ2-2; 8 nucleotides align to TRBD1. The CDR3 is made up of 15 amino acids. J was trimmed by 7 bases and V by 6 bases; bases with no gene match: 10. The CDR3 spells CASSLARGRGGELFF. The CDR3 coding sequence is TGTGCCAGCAGCCTTGCCAGGGGGCGGGGCGGGGAGCTGTTTTTT.

This clonotype occurred a few times. The rearrangement uses TRBV10-3 and TRBJ2-1; TRBD2 matches at 7 bases. This CDR3 spans 14 amino acids. V shed 6 bases and J 5 bases; nucleotides not matched to a gene: 7. CDR1 and CDR2 (germline): ENHRY, SYGVKD. The CDR3 DNA is TGTGCCATCAGGCGCGGGAGAGACAACAATGAGCAGTTCTTC. Translated, it gives CAIRRGRDNNEQFF.

There are a few counts of this clonotype. The chain couples TRBV7-2 to TRBJ1-6; D may be TRBD1 (6 bases). The V end was cut by 2 bases, the J end by 10 bases, with 27 bases between. Germline V CDR1 and CDR2: SGHTA, FQGNSA. CDR3 length equals 19 residues. The DNA for the CDR3 is TGTGCCAGCAGCTTAATTCTTTTGGGACAAGGATTAAGGGACTCACCCCTCCACTTT. It specifies CASSLILLGQGLRDSPLHF.

This clonotype has just a few counts. Its ends do not fully match the called genes, so a read error is possible. The V call is TRBV28, the J call TRBJ2-1, with D uncertain. The CDR3 runs 11 residues. Per the germline V gene, CDR1 is MDHEN and CDR2 is SYDVKM. The CDR3 reads CASSLRYEQLF. DNA for the CDR3: TGTGCCAGCAGTCTCCGTTATGAGCAGCTCTTC.

This clonotype appeared many times. At one end, the junction sequence differs from germline, possibly due to a read error. The chain has TRBV29-1 and TRBJ1-2, with a tentative D call TRBD1 (5 bases). Germline loops: CDR1 SQVTM, CDR2 ANQGSEA. The CDR3 contains 12 residues. The CDR3 is CSVEDRDYGHTF. For the CDR3, the DNA is TGCAGCGTTGAAGACAGGGACTATGGCCACACCTTC.

At least ten counts were recorded for this clonotype. The CDR3 here is CASSPGSLAGPNNEQFF. The CDR3 region has the DNA TGTGCCAGCAGTCCCGGCTCGCTAGCGGGACCAAACAATGAGCAGTTCTTC. The chain couples TRBV27 to TRBJ2-1; 9 nucleotides agree with TRBD2. CDR3 size: 17 residues. V trimming: 5 bases; J trimming: 5 bases; junction bases outside the gene matches: 13. Per the germline V gene, CDR1 is MNHEY and CDR2 is SMNVEV (reference sequence).

This clonotype was counted between two and nine times. The rearrangement links TRBV29-1 to TRBJ2-5; 8 nucleotides match TRBD1. Germline assignment: CDR1 SQVTM and CDR2 ANQGSEA. The CDR3 has 11 amino acids. The chain's CDR3 is CSTGQGETQYF. CDR3 DNA: TGCTCAACCGGACAGGGAGAGACCCAGTACTTC.

This clonotype was counted a few times. The chain uses TRBV6-1 and TRBJ1-6, with a tentative D call TRBD1 (5 bases). The V and J ends lost 3 bases and 5 bases respectively, with 11 bases between them. Germline CDR1 MNHNS, CDR2 SASEGT. The CDR3 is made up of 15 amino acids. The CDR3 sequence: CASSDPQGNNSPLHF. The CDR3 DNA is TGTGCCAGCAGTGACCCCCAGGGAAATAATTCACCCCTCCACTTT.